The T cell receptor (beta chain) under discussion was sequenced for a study of T cells after yellow fever vaccination. Study context: Preparing low-cell-number fractions relied on SMART-Seq v4 Ultra Low Input. Regarding the study as a whole: Abundant bulk-derived clonotypes could contaminate FACS-sorted repertoires. Few clonotypes appeared in both CD4 and CD8 compartments.

The CDR3 covers 16 residues. V shed 6 bases and J shed 3 bases, with 18 bases lying between them. From germline, CDR1 is MNHEY and CDR2 SVGEGT. Synthesis of TCR cDNA relied on 5'RACE template switching, which attached a universal primer site and UMIs. MiXCR, run by TCRdb on the 5' RACE reads, gives a single entry per CDR3 protein. The sample includes fewer than 450,000 distinct CDR3 sequences, roughly 10% of them seen just once. Only a few counts were recorded for this clonotype. What it binds is not known. The TCR comes from a man younger than 35 who received the YFV17D yellow fever vaccine. The source material was PBMCs, sampled on the day of the first yellow fever vaccination. The rearrangement joins TRBV6-2 or TRBV6-3 to TRBJ1-5; D uncertain. The CDR3 loop reads CASRTTSTATNQPQHF. DNA of the CDR3: TGTGCCAGCAGGACCACCTCGACGGCTACCAATCAGCCCCAGCATTTT.